This paragraph reports one TCR beta chain. Per the authors' pipeline: Amplification from reference gene primers served as the basis for estimated nucleated cell counts. Data came from immunoSEQ multiplex PCR; TCRdb stores just in-frame clones and leaves some out. V, J and clone size derive from that table, while D and trimming were established from the DNA sequence. There are fewer than 300,000 clones in the sample; around 87% occur only once, and 2% to 3% lies in the top ten. The data stem from a study of blood T cell repertoires in COVID-19. Study-level information: Samples came from the United States, Italy and Spain, spanning acute and convalescent COVID-19. PBMCs, B-cell-depleted T cells, or T cells provided the cDNA or gDNA that made up the material.

The CDR3 is 15 residues long. Germline V gene data show CDR1 as SGHNT and CDR2 as YENEEA. Germline trimming cut 4 bases from V and 2 bases from J; bases unmatched to any gene: 4. Material: peripheral blood. The chain joins TRBV11-3 to TRBJ2-1, with TRBD2 matching 8 bases. This TCR was recovered from a woman in her forties or fifties with acute or convalescent COVID-19. In nucleotides, the CDR3 is TGTGCCAGCAGCTACCGGGAGGGGACCTACAATGAGCAGTTCTTC. Its translation is CASSYREGTYNEQFF. Combining the CDR3 with reference TRBV11-3 and TRBJ2-1 gives the whole variable domain EAGVVQSPRYKIIEKKQPVAFWCNPISGHNTLYWYLQNLGQGPELLIRYENEEAVDDSQLPKDRFSAERLKGVDSTLKIQPAELGDSAVYLCASSYREGTYNEQFFGPGTRLTVL.